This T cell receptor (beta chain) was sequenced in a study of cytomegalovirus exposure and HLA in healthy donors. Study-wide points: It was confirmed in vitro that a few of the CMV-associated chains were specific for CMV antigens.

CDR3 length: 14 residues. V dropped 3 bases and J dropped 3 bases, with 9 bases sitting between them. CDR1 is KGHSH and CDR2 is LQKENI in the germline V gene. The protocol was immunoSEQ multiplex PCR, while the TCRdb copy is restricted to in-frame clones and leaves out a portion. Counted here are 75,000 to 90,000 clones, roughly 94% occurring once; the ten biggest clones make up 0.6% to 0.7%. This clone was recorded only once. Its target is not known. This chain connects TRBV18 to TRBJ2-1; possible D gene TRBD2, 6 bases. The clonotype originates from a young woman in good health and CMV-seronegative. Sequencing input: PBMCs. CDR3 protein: CASSPSEGYNEQFF. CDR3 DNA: TGTGCCAGCTCACCTTCGGAGGGCTACAATGAGCAGTTCTTC.